The T cell receptor (beta chain) under discussion was sequenced for a study of early T cells in non-severe SARS-CoV-2 infection. Background on the study: The authors sequenced bulk RNA from unsorted whole blood, leaving chains unpaired. General study findings and limits: A preference for anti-spike CD8 responses marked VDJdb matching, which missed private and CD4 specificities.

Individually, cDNA molecules had unique molecular identifiers attached to them. MiXCR, applied by TCRdb to the 5' RACE reads, yields one record per CDR3 protein. Of tens of thousands of distinct CDR3 sequences listed, 13% to 15% were seen once; the top ten hold approximately 9.9%. Trimming took 0 bases from V and 3 from J; bases not matched to a gene: 5. CDR1 is SGHNT, CDR2 YYREEE, per germline (reference sequence). The CDR3 runs 16 residues. Remarks on this clonotype: Its antigen is undetermined.

This TCR was sampled from an adult who was a healthcare worker with PCR-confirmed SARS-CoV-2 infection or an uninfected control (not recorded which). The genes are TRBV5-4 and TRBJ1-5; TRBD1 matches at 8 bases. Source material: whole blood. The CDR3 protein is CASSLGGTGVNQPQHF. CDR3 in DNA: TGTGCCAGCAGCTTGGGTGGGACAGGAGTCAATCAGCCCCAGCATTTT.